This T cell receptor (beta chain) was retrieved from a study of post-analysis software for immune sequencing data. Study as a whole: The disease courses spanned relapsing-remitting, secondary progressive and progressive-relapsing forms of multiple sclerosis.

Regarding the study as a whole: Elevated frequency relative to controls characterized roughly five TRBV segments in patients, TRBV5-6, TRBV5-1 and TRBV20-1 among them. Relative to controls, patients with multiple sclerosis showed significantly lower normalized Chao1 diversity.

Unique molecular identifiers were built into the TCR beta cDNA libraries. It was from roughly 0.93 to 9.6 million T cells that some 460,000 cDNA molecules came. TCRdb itself ran the PCR reads through MiXCR, one entry per CDR3 protein. The sample records some 800,000 distinct CDR3 sequences, under 60% being singletons. Points on this clonotype: Its cognate antigen is unknown.

The CDR3 spans 14 residues. The germline V gene encodes CDR1 SGHTA and CDR2 FQGNSA. The germline V and J ends were trimmed by 4 bases and 5 bases, with 14 bases remaining between them. The TCR was taken from a girl aged 5-17 years with multiple sclerosis. V usage is TRBV7-2 and J usage is TRBJ2-5, with D perhaps TRBD1 (6 bases). The sample was blood. The CDR3 here is CASSSQGLGETQYF. The DNA of the CDR3 is TGTGCCAGCAGCTCACAGGGTCTCGGGGAGACCCAGTACTTC.